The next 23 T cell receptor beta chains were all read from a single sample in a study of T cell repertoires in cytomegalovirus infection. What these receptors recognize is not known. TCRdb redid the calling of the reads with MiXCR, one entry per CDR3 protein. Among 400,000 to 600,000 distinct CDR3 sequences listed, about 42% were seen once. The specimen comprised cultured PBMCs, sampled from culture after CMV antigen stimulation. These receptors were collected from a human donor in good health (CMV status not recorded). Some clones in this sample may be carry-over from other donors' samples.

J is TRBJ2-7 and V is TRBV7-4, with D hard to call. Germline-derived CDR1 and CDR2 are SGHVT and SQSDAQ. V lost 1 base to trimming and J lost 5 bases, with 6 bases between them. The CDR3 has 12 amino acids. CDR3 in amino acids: CASSLVGNEQYF. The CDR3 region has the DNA TGTGCCAGCAGCTTAGTTGGCAACGAGCAGTACTTC.

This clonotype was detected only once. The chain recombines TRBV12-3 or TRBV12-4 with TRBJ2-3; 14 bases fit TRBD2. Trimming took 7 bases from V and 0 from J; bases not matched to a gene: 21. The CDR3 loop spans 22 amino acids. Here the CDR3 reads CASTPPPLTSGRELLSTDTQYF. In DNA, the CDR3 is TGTGCCAGCACCCCTCCCCCCCTGACTAGCGGGAGGGAACTGTTAAGCACAGATACGCAGTATTTT.

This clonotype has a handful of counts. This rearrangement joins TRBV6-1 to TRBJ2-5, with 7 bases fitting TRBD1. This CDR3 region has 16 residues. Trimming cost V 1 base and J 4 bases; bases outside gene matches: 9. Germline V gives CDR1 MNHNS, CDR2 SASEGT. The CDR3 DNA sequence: TGTGCCAGCAGTGAAGACGTTAGGGGGCTTGGAGAGACCCAGTACTTC. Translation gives CASSEDVRGLGETQYF.

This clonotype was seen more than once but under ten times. The chain's CDR3 is CASSRGWGGDTEAFF. CDR3 nucleotides: TGTGCCAGCAGCCGCGGATGGGGTGGGGACACTGAAGCTTTCTTT. The J gene is TRBJ1-1, the V gene TRBV7-9, with D uncertain. Germline CDR1 is SEHNR and CDR2 is FQNEAQ (reference sequence). V was shortened by 5 bases and J by 3 bases, with 16 bases between the two germline ends. The CDR3 covers 15 residues.

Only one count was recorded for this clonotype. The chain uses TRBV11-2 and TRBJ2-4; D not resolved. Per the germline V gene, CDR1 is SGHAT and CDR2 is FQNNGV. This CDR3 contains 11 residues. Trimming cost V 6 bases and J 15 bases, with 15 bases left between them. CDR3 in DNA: TGTGCCAGCAGTGGGATGCTGATTTCGTACTTC. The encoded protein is CASSGMLISYF.

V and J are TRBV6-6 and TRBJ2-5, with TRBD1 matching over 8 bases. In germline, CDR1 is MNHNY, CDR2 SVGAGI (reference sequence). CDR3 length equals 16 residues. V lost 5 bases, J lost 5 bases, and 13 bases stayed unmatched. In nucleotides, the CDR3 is TGTGCCAGCAGTGGGACAGGTTACGGCAGCTGGGAGACCCAGTACTTC. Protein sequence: CASSGTGYGSWETQYF.

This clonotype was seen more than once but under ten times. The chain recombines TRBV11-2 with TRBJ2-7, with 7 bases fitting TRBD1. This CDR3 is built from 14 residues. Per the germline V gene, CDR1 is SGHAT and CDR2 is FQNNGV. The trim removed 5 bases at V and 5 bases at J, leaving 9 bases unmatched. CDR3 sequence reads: CASSPNRGGHEQYF. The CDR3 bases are TGTGCCAGCAGCCCCAACAGGGGTGGCCACGAGCAGTACTTC.

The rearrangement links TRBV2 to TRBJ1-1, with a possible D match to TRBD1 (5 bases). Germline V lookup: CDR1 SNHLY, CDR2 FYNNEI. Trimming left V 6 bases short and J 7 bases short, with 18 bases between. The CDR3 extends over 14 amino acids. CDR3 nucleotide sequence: TGTGCCAGCAGGAGGGGAGAGGGATTGAGTGAAGCTTTCTTT. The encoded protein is CASRRGEGLSEAFF.

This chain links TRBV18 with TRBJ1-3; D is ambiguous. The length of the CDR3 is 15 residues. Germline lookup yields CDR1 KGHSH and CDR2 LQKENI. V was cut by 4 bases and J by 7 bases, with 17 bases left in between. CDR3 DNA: TGTGCCAGCTCACGTTCGGGTCCTCCTTCTAACACCATATATTTT. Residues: CASSRSGPPSNTIYF.

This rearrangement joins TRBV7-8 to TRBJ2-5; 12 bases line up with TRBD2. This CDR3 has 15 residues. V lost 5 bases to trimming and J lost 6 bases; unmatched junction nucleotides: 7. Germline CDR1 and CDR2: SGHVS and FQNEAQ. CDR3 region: CASSIGLAGLKTQYF. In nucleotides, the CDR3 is TGTGCCAGCAGCATCGGACTAGCGGGGTTGAAGACCCAGTACTTC. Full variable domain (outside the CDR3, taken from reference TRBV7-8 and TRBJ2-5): GAGVSQSPRYKVAKRGQDVALRCDPISGHVSLFWYQQALGQGPEFLTYFQNEAQLDKSGLPSDRFFAERPEGSVSTLKIQRTQQEDSAVYLCASSIGLAGLKTQYFGPGTRLLVL.

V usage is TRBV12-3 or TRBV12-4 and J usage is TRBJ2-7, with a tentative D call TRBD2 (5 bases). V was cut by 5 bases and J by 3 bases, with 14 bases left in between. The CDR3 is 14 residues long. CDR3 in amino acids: CASSRTGRDYEQYF. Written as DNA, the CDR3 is TGTGCCAGCAGTCGAACGGGCCGGGACTACGAGCAGTACTTC.

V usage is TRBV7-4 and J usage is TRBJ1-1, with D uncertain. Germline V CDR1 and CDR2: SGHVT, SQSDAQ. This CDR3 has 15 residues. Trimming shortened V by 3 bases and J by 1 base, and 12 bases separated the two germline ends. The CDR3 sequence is CASSLERVKNTEAFF. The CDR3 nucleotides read TGTGCCAGCAGCTTGGAAAGGGTAAAGAACACTGAAGCTTTCTTT.

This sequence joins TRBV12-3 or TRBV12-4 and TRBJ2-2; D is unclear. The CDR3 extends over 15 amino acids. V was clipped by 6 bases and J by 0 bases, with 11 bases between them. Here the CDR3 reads CASRPDSPNTGELFF. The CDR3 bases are TGTGCCAGCAGACCCGACTCTCCGAACACCGGGGAGCTGTTTTTT.

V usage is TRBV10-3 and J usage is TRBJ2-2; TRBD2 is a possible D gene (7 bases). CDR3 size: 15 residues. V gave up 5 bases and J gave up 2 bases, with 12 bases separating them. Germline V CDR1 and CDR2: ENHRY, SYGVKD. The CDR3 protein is CAISIAGANTGELFF. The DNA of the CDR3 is TGTGCCATCAGTATCGCGGGGGCCAACACCGGGGAGCTGTTTTTT.

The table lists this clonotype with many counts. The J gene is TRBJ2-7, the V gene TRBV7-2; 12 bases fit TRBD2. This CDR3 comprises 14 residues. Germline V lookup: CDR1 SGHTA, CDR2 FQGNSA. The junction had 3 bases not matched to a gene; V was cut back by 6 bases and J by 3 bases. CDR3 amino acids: CASRPTSGGYEQYF. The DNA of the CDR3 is TGTGCCAGCAGGCCGACTAGCGGGGGCTACGAGCAGTACTTC. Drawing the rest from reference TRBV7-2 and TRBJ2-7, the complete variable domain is GAGVSQSPSNKVTEKGKDVELRCDPISGHTALYWYRQSLGQGLEFLIYFQGNSAPDKSGLPSDRFSAERTGGSVSTLTIQRTQQEDSAVYLCASRPTSGGYEQYFGPGTRLTVT.

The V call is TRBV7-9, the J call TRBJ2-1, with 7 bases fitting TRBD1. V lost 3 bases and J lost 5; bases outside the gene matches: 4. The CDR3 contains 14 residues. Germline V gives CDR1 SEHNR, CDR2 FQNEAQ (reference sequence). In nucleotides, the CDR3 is TGTGCCAGCAGCTTGGGACAGTCCCACAATGAGCAGTTCTTC. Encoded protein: CASSLGQSHNEQFF.

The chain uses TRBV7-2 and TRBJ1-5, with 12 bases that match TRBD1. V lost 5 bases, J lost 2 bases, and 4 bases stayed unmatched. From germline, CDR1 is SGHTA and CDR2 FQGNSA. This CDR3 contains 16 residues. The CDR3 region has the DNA TGTGCCAGCAGCCCGGGACAGGGGGCCGGCAATCAGCCCCAGCATTTT. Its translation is CASSPGQGAGNQPQHF.

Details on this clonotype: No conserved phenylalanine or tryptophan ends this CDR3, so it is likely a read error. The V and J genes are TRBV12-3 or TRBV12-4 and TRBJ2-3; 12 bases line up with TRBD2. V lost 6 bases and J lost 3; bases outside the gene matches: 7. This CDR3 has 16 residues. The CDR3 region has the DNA TGTGCCAGCAGACGGGAGACTAGCGGGAGAACAGATACGCAGTATTAT. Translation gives CASRRETSGRTDTQYY.

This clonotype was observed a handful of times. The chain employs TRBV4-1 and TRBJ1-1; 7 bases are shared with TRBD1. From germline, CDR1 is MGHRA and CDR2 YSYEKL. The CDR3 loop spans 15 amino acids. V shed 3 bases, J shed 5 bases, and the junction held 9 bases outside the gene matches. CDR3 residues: CASSHDDRVGTEAFF. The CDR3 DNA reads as TGCGCCAGCAGCCACGACGACAGGGTAGGGACTGAAGCTTTCTTT.

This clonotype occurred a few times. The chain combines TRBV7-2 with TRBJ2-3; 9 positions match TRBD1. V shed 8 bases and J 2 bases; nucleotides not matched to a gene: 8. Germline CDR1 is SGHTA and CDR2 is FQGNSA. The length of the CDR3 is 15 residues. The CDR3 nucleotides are TGTGCCAGCGGTCCGCGGGACAGGGTCACAGATACGCAGTATTTT. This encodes CASGPRDRVTDTQYF.

CDR3 bases: TGTGCCAGCAGTTTAAAAAGTTGGCAGGGCGACACAGATACGCAGTATTTT. It encodes CASSLKSWQGDTDTQYF. The chain combines TRBV27 with TRBJ2-3, with D maybe TRBD1 (5 bases). The CDR3 spans 17 residues. Germline-derived CDR1 and CDR2 are MNHEY and SMNVEV (reference sequence). Trimming took off 2 bases at V and 2 bases at J, with 17 bases between the two ends.

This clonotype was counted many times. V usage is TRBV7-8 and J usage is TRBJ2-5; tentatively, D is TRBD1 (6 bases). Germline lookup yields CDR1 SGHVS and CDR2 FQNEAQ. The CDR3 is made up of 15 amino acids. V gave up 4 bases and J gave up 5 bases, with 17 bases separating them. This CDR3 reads CASSSTPGTLETQYF. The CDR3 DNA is TGTGCCAGCAGCTCCACTCCCGGGACATTGGAGACCCAGTACTTC.

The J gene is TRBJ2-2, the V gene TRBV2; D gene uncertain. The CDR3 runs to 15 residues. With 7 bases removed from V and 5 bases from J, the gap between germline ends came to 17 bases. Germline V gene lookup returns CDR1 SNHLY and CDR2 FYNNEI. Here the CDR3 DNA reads TGTGCCAGCAATTCTCGCTCAGCAAGGACCGGGGAGCTGTTTTTT. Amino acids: CASNSRSARTGELFF.